Shown below are 8 T cell receptor beta chains from a single sample sequenced in a study of Tregs in tolerant kidney transplant recipients. Sequenced by immunoSEQ multiplex PCR; TCRdb stores in-frame clones only, minus some. The table has 55,000 to 80,000 clones, 95% to 98% seen once. Sequenced here: Tregs from blood, sampled before the transplant. These receptor sequences come from a human donor who received a combined kidney and bone marrow transplant.

The gene calls are TRBV29-1 and TRBJ2-1, with D perhaps matching TRBD1 (5 bases). There are 11 residues in the CDR3. Trimming cost V 7 bases and J 15 bases, with 19 bases left between them. Germline assignment: CDR1 SQVTM and CDR2 ANQGSEA. CDR3 in DNA: TGCAGCGGGAGACTGGGCAGGGAAACGTTCTTC. Protein product: CSGRLGRETFF.

The chain has TRBV7-6 and TRBJ1-2; 7 bases fit TRBD1. This CDR3 has 14 amino acids. Trimming took 1 base from V and 5 from J; bases not matched to a gene: 4. Germline V lookup: CDR1 SGHVS, CDR2 FNYEAQ. CDR3 bases: TGTGCCAGCAGCTTAGGACAGGGAATGTATGGCTACACCTTC. Translating it yields CASSLGQGMYGYTF.

The sample holds one count of this clone. The J gene is TRBJ2-7, the V gene TRBV18, with 9 nucleotides matching TRBD2. After removal of 3 bases from V and 5 bases from J, the junction contained 11 bases not matched to a gene. The CDR3 consists of 16 residues. Germline CDR1 and CDR2: KGHSH and LQKENI. For the CDR3, the DNA is TGTGCCAGCTCACCTTCTTTAGGCGGGGGGGCCGACGAGCAGTACTTC. Its translation is CASSPSLGGGADEQYF.

The CDR3 sequence is CASSQSCRTDYGYTF. CDR3 nucleotide sequence: TGCGCCAGCAGTCAATCGTGCCGGACAGACTATGGCTACACCTTC. The V call is TRBV23-1, the J call TRBJ1-2; the D gene is possibly TRBD1 (6 bases). TRBV23-1 is an open reading frame, and its role is uncertain. V was cut by 0 bases and J by 3 bases, with 11 bases left in between. The CDR3 has 15 amino acids.

The chain links TRBV11-2 to TRBJ1-1, with TRBD1 matching over 7 bases. The germline gives CDR1 SGHAT, CDR2 FQNNGV. The CDR3 sequence is 16 residues long. V gave up 3 bases and J gave up 0 bases; unmatched junction bases: 7. The CDR3 protein is CASSFRTGTMNTEAFF. CDR3 bases: TGTGCCAGCAGCTTCCGGACAGGAACCATGAACACTGAAGCTTTCTTT. The whole variable domain, remainder taken from reference TRBV11-2 and TRBJ1-1, is EAGVAQSPRYKIIEKRQSVAFWCNPISGHATLYWYQQILGQGPKLLIQFQNNGVVDDSQLPKDRFSAERLKGVDSTLKIQPAKLEDSAVYLCASSFRTGTMNTEAFFGQGTRLTVV.

The V call is TRBV7-6, the J call TRBJ2-1; D gene unclear. V lost 5 bases, J lost 1 base, and 12 bases lay in between. The CDR3 consists of 15 residues. Germline assignment: CDR1 SGHVS and CDR2 FNYEAQ. Here the CDR3 DNA reads TGTGCCAGCAGCGCGATCGGTGTGTCCTACAATGAGCAGTTCTTC. Protein: CASSAIGVSYNEQFF.

The rearrangement uses TRBV6-5 and TRBJ1-4; weak D call: TRBD1 (5 bases). V was cut by 0 bases and J by 8 bases, with 16 bases left in between. Germline lookup yields CDR1 MNHEY and CDR2 SVGAGI. The CDR3 loop spans 16 amino acids. The CDR3 sequence: CASSYSSPGRPEKLFF. In DNA form, the CDR3 reads TGTGCCAGCAGTTACTCGAGCCCAGGGAGGCCCGAAAAACTGTTTTTT.

The chain combines TRBV27 with TRBJ1-5; D call uncertain. V was pared by 1 base and J by 2 bases, with 12 bases between. CDR1 and CDR2 from the germline V gene are MNHEY and SMNVEV (reference sequence). The CDR3 is 16 residues long. For the CDR3, the DNA is TGTGCCAGCAGTTTATGGGGAGCGGTGGGCAATCAGCCCCAGCATTTT. It translates to CASSLWGAVGNQPQHF.